The source of this TCR beta chain is a study of long-term antiretroviral therapy in people with HIV. This clone is labeled as medium-sized. Its antigen is as yet unknown. Running of the v3.0 immunoSEQ assay took place at survey level. Assay used: immunoSEQ multiplex PCR; TCRdb lists only in-frame clones, some missing. This table has approximately 25,000 clones, more than 75% appearing once. Study outcomes and limitations: Diversity rose after ART but stayed below transplant donor controls. Repertoires with HIV possessed tighter CDR3 length spans than those of controls. Dominating the repertoire at all time points were the clones that expanded before ART.

Ahead of DNA extraction, samples held roughly 0.95-11 million cryopreserved PBMC each. The receptor was isolated from a woman in her 40s with HIV. The specimen was unsorted PBMCs, collected 0.5 years after starting antiretroviral therapy.

The CDR3 loop reads CASSLEPEGSYNEQFF. DNA for the CDR3: TGTGCCAGCAGCTTAGAACCCGAGGGCTCCTACAATGAGCAGTTCTTC. This chain connects TRBV7-3 to TRBJ2-1; D perhaps matches TRBD2 (5 bases). The CDR3 contains 16 residues. V was clipped by 2 bases and J by 0 bases, with 11 bases between them. CDR1 and CDR2 (germline): SGHTA, FQGTGA.